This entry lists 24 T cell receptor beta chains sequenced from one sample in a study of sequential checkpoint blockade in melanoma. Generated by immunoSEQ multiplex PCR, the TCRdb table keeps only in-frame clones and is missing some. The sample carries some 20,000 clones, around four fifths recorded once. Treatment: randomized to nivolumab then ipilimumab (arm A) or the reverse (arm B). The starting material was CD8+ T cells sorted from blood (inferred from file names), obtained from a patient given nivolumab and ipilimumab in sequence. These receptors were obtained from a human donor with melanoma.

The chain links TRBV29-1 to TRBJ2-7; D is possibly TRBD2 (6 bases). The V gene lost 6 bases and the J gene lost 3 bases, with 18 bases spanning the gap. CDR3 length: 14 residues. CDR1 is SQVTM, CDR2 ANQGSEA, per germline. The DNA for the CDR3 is TGCAGCGTCGGAGGGCAGGGCGGCATCTACGAGCAGTACTTC. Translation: CSVGGQGGIYEQYF.

For the CDR3, the DNA is TGTGCCAGTAGTATCGGCGGGGGTTTCGAGCAGTACTTC. As protein: CASSIGGGFEQYF. The chain employs TRBV19 and TRBJ2-7; TRBD2 agrees at 7 bases. The CDR3 is made up of 13 amino acids. The junction had 5 bases not matched to a gene; V was cut back by 3 bases and J by 6 bases. CDR1 and CDR2 from the germline V gene are LNHDA and SQIVND (reference sequence). Based on the CDR3 plus reference TRBV19 and TRBJ2-7, the full variable domain is DGGITQSPKYLFRKEGQNVTLSCEQNLNHDAMYWYRQDPGQGLRLIYYSQIVNDFQKGDIAEGYSVSREKKESFPLTVTSAQKNPTAFYLCASSIGGGFEQYFGPGTRLTVT.

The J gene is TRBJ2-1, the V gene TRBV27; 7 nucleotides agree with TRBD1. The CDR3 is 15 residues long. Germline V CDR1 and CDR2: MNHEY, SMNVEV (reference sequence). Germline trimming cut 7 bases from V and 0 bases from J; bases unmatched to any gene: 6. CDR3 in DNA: TGTGCCAGCAAACGAGGGACAGACTCCTACAATGAGCAGTTCTTC. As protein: CASKRGTDSYNEQFF.

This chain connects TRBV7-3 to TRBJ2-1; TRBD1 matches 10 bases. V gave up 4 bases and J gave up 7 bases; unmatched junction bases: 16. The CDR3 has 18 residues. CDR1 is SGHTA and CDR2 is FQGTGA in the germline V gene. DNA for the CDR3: TGTGCCAGCAGCTCCTCGCCCAGAGACAGGGGGCGCGGTAATGAGCAGTTCTTC. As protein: CASSSSPRDRGRGNEQFF.

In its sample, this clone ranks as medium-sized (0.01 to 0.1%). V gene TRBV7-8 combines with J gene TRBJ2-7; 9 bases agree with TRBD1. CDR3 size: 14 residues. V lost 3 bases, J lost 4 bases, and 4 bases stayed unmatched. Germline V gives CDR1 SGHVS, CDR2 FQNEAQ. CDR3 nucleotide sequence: TGTGCCAGCAGCTTTTGGACAGGGGAATACGAGCAGTACTTC. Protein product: CASSFWTGEYEQYF.

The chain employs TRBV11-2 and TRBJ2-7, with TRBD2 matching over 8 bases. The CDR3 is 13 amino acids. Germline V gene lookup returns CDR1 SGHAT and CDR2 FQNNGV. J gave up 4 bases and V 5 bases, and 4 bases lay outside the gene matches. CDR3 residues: CASSEGLGYEQYF. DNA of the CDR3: TGTGCCAGCAGCGAGGGACTAGGATACGAGCAGTACTTC. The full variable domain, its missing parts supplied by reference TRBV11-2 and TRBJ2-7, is EAGVAQSPRYKIIEKRQSVAFWCNPISGHATLYWYQQILGQGPKLLIQFQNNGVVDDSQLPKDRFSAERLKGVDSTLKIQPAKLEDSAVYLCASSEGLGYEQYFGPGTRLTVT.

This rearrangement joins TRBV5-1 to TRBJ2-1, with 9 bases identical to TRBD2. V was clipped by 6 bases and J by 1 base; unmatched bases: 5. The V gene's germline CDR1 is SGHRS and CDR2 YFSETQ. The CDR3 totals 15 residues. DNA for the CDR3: TGCGCCAGCACTGGGCTAGCGGGATCCTACAATGAGCAGTTCTTC. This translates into CASTGLAGSYNEQFF.

CDR3 DNA: TGTGCCAGCTTCGGACAAGGTAGAACTGAAGCTTTCTTT. Amino acids: CASFGQGRTEAFF. This chain uses TRBV27 with TRBJ1-1; possibly TRBD1 for D (5 bases). Germline lookup yields CDR1 MNHEY and CDR2 SMNVEV (reference sequence). V was cut by 8 bases and J by 5 bases, with 15 bases left in between. The CDR3 sequence is 13 residues long.

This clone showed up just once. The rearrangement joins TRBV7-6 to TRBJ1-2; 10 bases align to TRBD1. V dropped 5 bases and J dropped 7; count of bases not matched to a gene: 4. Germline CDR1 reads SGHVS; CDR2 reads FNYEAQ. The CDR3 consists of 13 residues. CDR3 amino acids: CASSTGTGAGYTF. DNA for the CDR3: TGTGCCAGCAGCACCGGGACAGGGGCTGGCTACACCTTC.

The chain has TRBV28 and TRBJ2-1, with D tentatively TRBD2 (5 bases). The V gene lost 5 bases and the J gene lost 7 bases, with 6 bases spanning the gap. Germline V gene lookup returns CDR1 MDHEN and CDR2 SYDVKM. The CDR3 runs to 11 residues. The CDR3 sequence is CASSRGNEQFF. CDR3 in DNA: TGTGCCAGCAGTCGGGGAAATGAGCAGTTCTTC. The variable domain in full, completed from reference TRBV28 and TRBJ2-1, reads DVKVTQSSRYLVKRTGEKVFLECVQDMDHENMFWYRQDPGLGLRLIYFSYDVKMKEKGDIPEGYSVSREKKERFSLILESASTNQTSMYLCASSRGNEQFFGPGTRLTVL.

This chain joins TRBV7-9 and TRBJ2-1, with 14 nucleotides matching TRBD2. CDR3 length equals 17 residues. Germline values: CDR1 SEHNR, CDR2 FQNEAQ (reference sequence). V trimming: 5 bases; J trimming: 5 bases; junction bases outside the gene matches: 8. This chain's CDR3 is CASSLGLAGERNNEQFF. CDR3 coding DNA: TGTGCCAGCAGCCTGGGACTAGCGGGAGAAAGGAACAATGAGCAGTTCTTC.

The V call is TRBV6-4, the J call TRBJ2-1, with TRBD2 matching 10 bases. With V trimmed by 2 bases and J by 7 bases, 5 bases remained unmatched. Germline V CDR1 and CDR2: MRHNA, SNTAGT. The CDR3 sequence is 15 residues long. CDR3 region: CASSDRVAGGNEQFF. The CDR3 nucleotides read TGTGCCAGCAGTGACCGAGTAGCGGGAGGAAATGAGCAGTTCTTC.

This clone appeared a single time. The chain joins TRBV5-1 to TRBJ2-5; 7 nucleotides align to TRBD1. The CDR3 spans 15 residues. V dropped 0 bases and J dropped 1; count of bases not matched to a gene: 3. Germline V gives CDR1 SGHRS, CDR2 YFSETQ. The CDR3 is CASSLEGGLQETQYF. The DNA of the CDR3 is TGCGCCAGCAGCTTGGAAGGGGGCCTCCAAGAGACCCAGTACTTC. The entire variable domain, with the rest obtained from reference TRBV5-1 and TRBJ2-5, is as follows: KAGVTQTPRYLIKTRGQQVTLSCSPISGHRSVSWYQQTPGQGLQFLFEYFSETQRNKGNFPGRFSGRQFSNSRSEMNVSTLELGDSALYLCASSLEGGLQETQYFGPGTRLLVL.

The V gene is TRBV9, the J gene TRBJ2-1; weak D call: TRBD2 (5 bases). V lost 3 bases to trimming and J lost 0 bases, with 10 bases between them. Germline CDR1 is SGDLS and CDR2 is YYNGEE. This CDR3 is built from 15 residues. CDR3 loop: CASSARGGSYNEQFF. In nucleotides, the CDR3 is TGTGCCAGCAGCGCCAGAGGAGGCTCCTACAATGAGCAGTTCTTC.

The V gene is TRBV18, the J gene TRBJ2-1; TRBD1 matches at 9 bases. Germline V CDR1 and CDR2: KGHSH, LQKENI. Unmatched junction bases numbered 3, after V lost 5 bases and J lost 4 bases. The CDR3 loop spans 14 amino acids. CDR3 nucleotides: TGTGCCAGCTCAGGGACAGGGTATTACAATGAGCAGTTCTTC. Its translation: CASSGTGYYNEQFF.

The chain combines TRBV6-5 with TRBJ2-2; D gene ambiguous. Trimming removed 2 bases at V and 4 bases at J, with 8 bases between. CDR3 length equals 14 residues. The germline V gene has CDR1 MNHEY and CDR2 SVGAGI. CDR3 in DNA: TGTGCCAGCAGTTACACCATGGCCACCGGGGAGCTGTTTTTT. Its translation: CASSYTMATGELFF.

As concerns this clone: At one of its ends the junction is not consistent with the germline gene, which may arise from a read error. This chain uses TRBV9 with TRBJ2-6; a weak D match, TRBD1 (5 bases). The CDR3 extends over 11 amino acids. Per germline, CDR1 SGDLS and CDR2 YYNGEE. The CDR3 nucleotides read TGTGCCAGCAAAGGGGCTAACGTCCTGACTTTC. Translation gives CASKGANVLTF.

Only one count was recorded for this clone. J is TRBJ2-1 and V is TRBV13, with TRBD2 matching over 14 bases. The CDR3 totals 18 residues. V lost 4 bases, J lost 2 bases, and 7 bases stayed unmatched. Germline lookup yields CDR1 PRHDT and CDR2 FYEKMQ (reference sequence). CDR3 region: CASSSGLAGEVAYNEQFF. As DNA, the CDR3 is TGTGCCAGCAGCTCGGGACTAGCGGGGGAGGTGGCCTACAATGAGCAGTTCTTC.

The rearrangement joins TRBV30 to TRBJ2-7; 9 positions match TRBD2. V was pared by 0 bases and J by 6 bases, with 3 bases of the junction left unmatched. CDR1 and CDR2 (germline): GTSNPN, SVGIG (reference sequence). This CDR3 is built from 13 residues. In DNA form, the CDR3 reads TGTGCCTGGAGTGTCGGGACTAGCAGCGAGCAGTACTTC. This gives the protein CAWSVGTSSEQYF.

CDR3 coding DNA: TGTGCCAGCAGCCTACTAGCGGGGGGACCCTACGAGCAGTACTTC. Amino acid sequence: CASSLLAGGPYEQYF. V gene TRBV11-2 combines with J gene TRBJ2-7; 12 bases align to TRBD2. V lost 5 bases to trimming and J lost 2 bases; unmatched junction nucleotides: 4. This CDR3 spans 15 amino acids. Germline assignment: CDR1 SGHAT and CDR2 FQNNGV.

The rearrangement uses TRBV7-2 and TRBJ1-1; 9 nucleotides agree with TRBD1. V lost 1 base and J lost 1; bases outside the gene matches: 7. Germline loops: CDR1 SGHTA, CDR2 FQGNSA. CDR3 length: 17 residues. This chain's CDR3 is CASSLVGQGLRNTEAFF. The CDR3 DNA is TGTGCCAGCAGCTTAGTGGGACAGGGCCTTCGGAACACTGAAGCTTTCTTT.

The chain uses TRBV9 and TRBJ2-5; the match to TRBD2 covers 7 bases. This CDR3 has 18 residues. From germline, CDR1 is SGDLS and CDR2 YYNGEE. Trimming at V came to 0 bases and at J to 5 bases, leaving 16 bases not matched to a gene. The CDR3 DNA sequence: TGTGCCAGCAGCGTAGGGGGTTGGGGGGGACTGAAGGATGAGACCCAGTACTTC. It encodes CASSVGGWGGLKDETQYF.

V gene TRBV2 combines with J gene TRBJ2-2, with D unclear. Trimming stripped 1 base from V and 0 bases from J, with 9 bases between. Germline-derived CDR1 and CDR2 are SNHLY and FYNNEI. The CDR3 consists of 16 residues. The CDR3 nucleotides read TGTGCCAGCAGTGAAGTAGCAGCCACGAACACCGGGGAGCTGTTTTTT. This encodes CASSEVAATNTGELFF.

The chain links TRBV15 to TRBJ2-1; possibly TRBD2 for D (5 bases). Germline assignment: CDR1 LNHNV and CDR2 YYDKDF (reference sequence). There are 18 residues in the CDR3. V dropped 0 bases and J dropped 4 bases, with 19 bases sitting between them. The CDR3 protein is CATSRDLQRVGGYNEQFF. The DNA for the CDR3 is TGTGCCACCAGCAGAGATCTCCAGCGCGTAGGCGGGTACAATGAGCAGTTCTTC.